Given below is one T cell receptor (beta chain) in context. This clone showed up just a few times. Its antigen is currently not known. No clone much larger than this one lies a single base away; base qualities are absent. V is reduced by 3 bases and J by 8 bases, leaving a spacing of 7 bases between them. From its cysteine to its phenylalanine, the CDR3 spans 12 amino acids. Only the CDR3 DNA stays, 36 bases, in frame from base 1. In the germline V gene, CDR1 corresponds to SGHTA and CDR2 to FQGNSA. The High Capacity cDNA Reverse Transcription Kit was used to reverse transcribe all of the isolated RNA, meaning that expressed TCRB transcripts were what got sequenced. Deep immunoSEQ sequencing was performed on naive, central memory and regulatory T cell samples, with an average of around 3.5 million total reads per sample. After sorted cells were lysed in RLT buffer, RNA was extracted with DNase-treated RNeasy Micro or Mini kits, with the choice depending on cell number. To prevent cross-contamination, every cell subset was processed on its own, while patient and healthy donor samples were processed together. TCRB sequences were amplified from cDNA with the immunoSEQ multiplex PCR, producing 87-bp fragments spanning the CDR3 region. Sequencing of the amplicons was done on the Illumina HiSeq platform. The paper's processing steps were these. Synthetic template baselines were used to correct PCR bias computationally, reads within Hamming distance 2 were collapsed, and singletons that could not be merged were discarded. Reads were aligned against IMGT so that V, D and J genes, CDR3 length and insertions or deletions at six rearrangement sites could be assigned. Clonotype counts were normalized to sorted cell number within each subset before computing true diversity and Gini coefficients with the tcR R package. The overlap coefficient, calculated on TCRB nucleotide sequences, was used to quantify repertoire sharing. Out-of-frame TCRB sequences from naive cells were analyzed as a proxy for the pre-selection repertoire. TCRdb carries this immuneACCESS record with in-frame sequences only. Its versions omit some clonotypes, under half of them owing to an unresolved V gene in the studies checked, with the rest unexplained. The V and J calls and clone size are taken from that table; D and trimming were inferred from the DNA. In this sample the table shows 500,000 to 800,000 clones, 9.5% to 15% of which occur a single time. Roughly 0.11% of the sample lies in the top ten.

From each donor, a single peripheral blood sample of approximately 110 mL on average was drawn into heparinised tubes. Using a panel that included CD45RO, CCR7, CD25, CD127, CD95 and CD27, naive, central memory, regulatory and stem cell-like memory CD4+ T cells were sorted on a BD FACSAria II. Every sorted population had a purity above 98%. PBMCs were separated immediately by Lymphoprep density gradient centrifugation and were stained directly, without being cultured. Samples were stained and sorted in pairs, with one healthy donor and one patient per experiment, so that batch effects were minimized. This sample stems from a study of beta chain features in type 1 diabetes (dated by TCRdb to the late 2010s). At the level of the whole study: Mean age, gender distribution, total cell number and subset yield were not different between patients and healthy donors. Across all samples, about 110 million sorted cells were examined, and cell number per subset correlated strongly with RNA yield. The study compared the TCRB repertoires of sorted circulating CD4+ T cell subsets in recently diagnosed type 1 diabetes patients with those in matched healthy donors. Regulatory and stem cell-like memory subsets were obtained from only 8 patients and roughly 8 healthy donors, while naive and central memory subsets were obtained from all 30 or so donors.

The paper's findings and limits, for the study overall: Because cDNA rather than genomic DNA was sequenced, highly expressing activated cells could have been over-represented, although no difference in activation and CD3 levels was found between groups. HLA sub-analyses involved small numbers of individuals, so any influence of HLA type on TCRB rearrangement remained unresolved. At VDJ recombination sites, patients with type 1 diabetes made fewer insertions and deleted more nucleotides, a pattern implying thymic rearrangement abnormalities. In all four CD4+ subsets, TCRB CDR3 length was moderately but significantly shorter in type 1 diabetes patients. Naive, central memory and regulatory TCRB repertoires appeared to be more similar among patients than among healthy donors. PCR might favor shorter templates, but patient and control samples were amplified and corrected together, so any skew would affect both groups equally.

The rearrangement joined TRBV7-2 to TRBJ1-4; the D segment cannot be called with confidence. This sequence originates from a man aged 25 to 40 with type 1 diabetes. The sample taken for sequencing was naive CD4+ T cells from blood. The cell subset or site tag for this specimen amounts to: true naive CD4+ T cells. For the CDR3, the sequence is CASSFSGEKLFF. The DNA is as follows: TGTGCCAGCAGCTTTTCTGGGGAAAAACTGTTTTTT.